A selection of T cell receptor beta chains follows, all from one sample in a study of response to subunit inactivated influenza vaccine. TCRdb reanalysed the RT-PCR reads using MiXCR and keeps one entry per CDR3 protein. The sample has 530,000 or so distinct CDR3 sequences; less than 15% are singletons. The sample here was PBMCs from blood, taken roughly 12 days after vaccination. The receptors were gathered from a man between 45 and 60 years old who received an inactivated influenza vaccine. The CDR3 runs from the conserved cysteine through the conserved F or W. Fields, in order: clone size, D gene, V gene, J gene, CDR3 DNA, CDR3 protein. The D gene is left open where the match is weak. A row's size may be missing; if present it is once, few, many or a size class.

size: few; D: TRBD1; V: TRBV5-6; J: TRBJ1-4; DNA: TGTGCCAGCAGCCAGGACAGGGAAGAAAAACTGTTTTTT; CDR3: CASSQDREEKLFF
size: -; D: -; V: TRBV20-1; J: TRBJ2-6; DNA: TGCAGTGCTAGAGAGGGGATCAGAGCTGGGGCCAACGTCCTGACTTTC; CDR3: CSAREGIRAGANVLTF
size: -; D: -; V: TRBV12-3/TRBV12-4; J: TRBJ2-1; DNA: TGTGCCAGCAGTGCGGGACTTTTGGGCTATGAGCAGTTCTTC; CDR3: CASSAGLLGYEQFF
size: -; D: -; V: TRBV6-2/TRBV6-3; J: TRBJ2-2; DNA: TGTGCCAGCAGTTACTCGATAGAGAACACCGGGGAGCTGTTTTTT; CDR3: CASSYSIENTGELFF
size: many; D: -; V: TRBV5-1; J: TRBJ2-5; DNA: TGCGCCAGCAGCAGGGGTGGGGGTCAAGAGACCCAGTACTTC; CDR3: CASSRGGGQETQYF
size: -; D: TRBD1; V: TRBV12-3/TRBV12-4; J: TRBJ1-2; DNA: TGTGCCAGCAGTACCGCAACAGGGGGCAAGGAGGGCTACACCTTC; CDR3: CASSTATGGKEGYTF
size: few; D: -; V: TRBV4-2; J: TRBJ2-1; DNA: TGTGCCAGCAGTCGACAGTCCAGGAGCTCCTACAATGAGCAGTTCTTC; CDR3: CASSRQSRSSYNEQFF
size: -; D: -; V: TRBV6-2/TRBV6-3; J: TRBJ2-6; DNA: TGTGCCAGCAACCCGCGGGGATGGATCTCTGGGGCCAACGTCCTGACTTTC; CDR3: CASNPRGWISGANVLTF
size: -; D: TRBD2; V: TRBV7-9; J: TRBJ2-5; DNA: TGTGCCAGCAAAGACTCGGGAGGTTTATCGGAGACCCAGTACTTC; CDR3: CASKDSGGLSETQYF
size: -; D: TRBD1; V: TRBV5-1; J: TRBJ2-7; DNA: TGCGCCAGCAGCTTTCAGGGGGTCTCCTACGAGCAGTACTTC; CDR3: CASSFQGVSYEQYF
size: few; D: TRBD2; V: TRBV12-3/TRBV12-4; J: TRBJ2-1; DNA: TGTGCCAGCAGTTTCGGGCCTGTCGGCGGGAGGATACCCTACAATGAGCAGTTC; CDR3: CASSFGPVGGRIPYNEQF
size: many; D: -; V: TRBV29-1; J: TRBJ1-1; DNA: TGCAGCGTTCCAACGGGGGTGAACACTGAAGCTTTCTTT; CDR3: CSVPTGVNTEAFF
size: few; D: TRBD2; V: TRBV6-4; J: TRBJ2-3; DNA: TGTGCCAGCAGTGTGACTAGCGGGAGCCGCACAGATACGCAGTATTTT; CDR3: CASSVTSGSRTDTQYF
size: few; D: TRBD2; V: TRBV15; J: TRBJ2-2; DNA: TGTGCCACCAGCACCGGACTAGCGGGAACCGGGGAGCTGTTTTTT; CDR3: CATSTGLAGTGELFF
size: few; D: -; V: TRBV20-1; J: TRBJ2-7; DNA: TGCAGTGCTACGGACAGCCCGGGGGAGCAGTACTTC; CDR3: CSATDSPGEQYF
size: -; D: -; V: TRBV29-1; J: TRBJ1-2; DNA: TGCAGCGTTGAAGGGGTCGGCGGCTACACCTTC; CDR3: CSVEGVGGYTF
size: -; D: -; V: TRBV4-3; J: TRBJ2-1; DNA: TGCGCCAGCAGCCAAGATTGGGGGAGCCGGCAGTTCTTC; CDR3: CASSQDWGSRQFF
size: few; D: TRBD2; V: TRBV28; J: TRBJ2-1; DNA: TGTGCCAGCAGTTCGACTAGCGGGAGGAGCTCCTACAATGAGCAGTTCTTC; CDR3: CASSSTSGRSSYNEQFF